These 17 T cell receptor beta chains share one sample of origin, sequenced in a study of siplizumab effects on memory and regulatory T cells (dated by TCRdb to the late 2010s). To prepare the library, the immunoSEQ multiplex PCR assay was applied. The source is immuneACCESS, and TCRdb retained only in-frame sequences with V and J called. Part of the clones is not carried over; for the studies checked, unresolved V genes explain less than half of this, and the remainder is unexplained. The sample data list around 120,000 clones, and around 94% of these were observed just once. Roughly 1.5% of the sample belongs to the ten largest clones. Sequencing used non-Treg CD4+ T cells sorted from blood. The cell subset or site label here, explained by the study, means: FACS-sorted unstimulated CD4+ non-regulatory T cells. The source of these receptors is a human donor in good health.

A remark on this clone: Germline is not matched at one junction end, which may reflect a read error. The V and J genes are TRBV6-1 and TRBJ1-1; D may be TRBD1 (6 bases). Per germline, CDR1 MNHNS and CDR2 SASEGT. The CDR3 contains 16 residues. CDR3 sequence (DNA): TGTGCCAGCAGCGAAGCGGGCAGGGGTCGGAACACTGAAGCTTTCTTT. It yields the protein CASSEAGRGRNTEAFF.

The chain has TRBV5-1 and TRBJ2-7, with D unresolved. CDR1 and CDR2 from the germline V gene are SGHRS and YFSETQ. The ends were cut back, 2 bases at V and 7 bases at J, with 7 bases in the middle. This CDR3 has 11 amino acids. The CDR3 DNA follows: TGCGCCAGCAGCTTACCCGGGGAGCAGTACTTC. This codes for CASSLPGEQYF.

The genes are TRBV6-5 and TRBJ1-5; possibly TRBD1 for D (6 bases). The V gene's germline CDR1 is MNHEY and CDR2 SVGAGI. The CDR3 consists of 13 residues. Trimming took off 6 bases at V and 3 bases at J, with 9 bases between the two ends. The chain's CDR3 is CASSRDTNQPQHF. In nucleotides, the CDR3 is TGTGCCAGCAGCCGGGACACCAATCAGCCCCAGCATTTT.

The gene calls are TRBV11-2 and TRBJ1-6; 8 bases are a match to TRBD1. Germline V gene data show CDR1 as SGHAT and CDR2 as FQNNGV. CDR3 length: 17 amino acids. V gave up 5 bases and J gave up 7 bases; unmatched junction bases: 13. The CDR3 nucleotides are TGTGCCAGCAGCACAAAGACAGGGGCACCGGGGAATTCACCCCTCCACTTT. This gives the protein CASSTKTGAPGNSPLHF.

This sequence joins TRBV5-1 and TRBJ2-3, with D possibly called TRBD1 or TRBD2 (6 bases each). The V end was cut by 7 bases, the J end by 0 bases, with 15 bases between. The CDR3 loop spans 15 amino acids. Looked up from germline, CDR1 is SGHRS and CDR2 is YFSETQ. The CDR3 protein is CASRRRGESTDTQYF. CDR3 nucleotides: TGCGCCAGCCGACGAAGGGGGGAAAGCACAGATACGCAGTATTTT. The full variable domain, with the rest looked up from reference TRBV5-1 and TRBJ2-3, is KAGVTQTPRYLIKTRGQQVTLSCSPISGHRSVSWYQQTPGQGLQFLFEYFSETQRNKGNFPGRFSGRQFSNSRSEMNVSTLELGDSALYLCASRRRGESTDTQYFGPGTRLTVL.

The CDR3 coding sequence is TGTGCCAGCAGTGAAGCGGGACAGGGTGGCTACACCTTC. Translation gives CASSEAGQGGYTF. This chain uses TRBV2 with TRBJ1-2; TRBD1 agrees at 9 bases. From germline, CDR1 is SNHLY and CDR2 FYNNEI. There are 13 residues in the CDR3. J lost 7 bases, V lost 0 bases, and 0 bases had no gene match.

This chain uses TRBV10-3 with TRBJ2-7; D might be TRBD2 (5 bases). The CDR3 has 13 residues. Between the trimmed V and J ends, which lost 8 bases and 9 bases, there was a span of 20 bases. Germline V lookup: CDR1 ENHRY, CDR2 SYGVKD. CDR3 residues: CAIGSLREQRQYF. DNA of the CDR3: TGTGCCATCGGGTCCCTGAGGGAGCAAAGGCAGTACTTC.

The V gene is TRBV19, the J gene TRBJ2-2, with TRBD1 matching 7 bases. CDR1 LNHDA and CDR2 SQIVND come from the germline V gene (reference sequence). V gave up 4 bases and J gave up 3 bases; unmatched junction bases: 14. This CDR3 comprises 18 residues. As DNA, the CDR3 is TGTGCCAGTAGTACTCCCCCCCGACAGGGTGGGCACACCGGGGAGCTGTTTTTT. As protein: CASSTPPRQGGHTGELFF.

V usage is TRBV7-3 and J usage is TRBJ2-3; 13 nucleotides match TRBD2. The CDR3 consists of 16 residues. The germline gives CDR1 SGHTA, CDR2 FQGTGA. The ends lost 4 bases at V and 3 bases at J; junction bases unmatched: 4. CDR3 loop: CASSSGTSGTTDTQYF. The CDR3 region has the DNA TGTGCCAGCAGCTCCGGGACTAGCGGGACTACAGATACGCAGTATTTT.

The chain links TRBV6-6 to TRBJ2-1, with a possible D match to TRBD2 (6 bases). The V and J ends lost 6 bases and 4 bases respectively, with 13 bases between them. Germline CDR1 MNHNY, CDR2 SVGAGI (reference sequence). The CDR3 contains 14 residues. CDR3 sequence: CASRPPGLYNEQFF. The CDR3 DNA follows: TGTGCCAGCAGACCACCGGGACTGTACAATGAGCAGTTCTTC.

The chain uses TRBV6-5 and TRBJ2-7, with D possibly matching TRBD1 (6 bases). V shed 0 bases and J shed 0 bases, with 12 bases lying between them. The CDR3 covers 16 residues. CDR1 is MNHEY and CDR2 is SVGAGI in the germline V gene. CDR3: CASSYSTGSGSYEQYF. CDR3 sequence (DNA): TGTGCCAGCAGTTACTCTACAGGGTCTGGCTCCTACGAGCAGTACTTC.

This sequence joins TRBV19 and TRBJ1-5; D is unresolved. The germline V gene encodes CDR1 LNHDA and CDR2 SQIVND (reference sequence). CDR3 length: 14 residues. V dropped 5 bases and J dropped 6 bases, with 14 bases sitting between them. CDR3 amino acids: CASSPPGESQPQHF. The CDR3 DNA reads as TGTGCCAGTAGTCCCCCCGGGGAAAGTCAGCCCCAGCATTTT.

The rearrangement links TRBV27 to TRBJ1-1, with D tentatively TRBD1 (6 bases). V was cut by 3 bases and J by 6 bases, with 23 bases left in between. The CDR3 contains 17 residues. In germline, CDR1 is MNHEY, CDR2 SMNVEV (reference sequence). The CDR3 nucleotides read TGTGCCAGCAGTTTTCTGGGTTGGGGGCCGGATGTCGCTGAAGCTTTCTTT. This encodes CASSFLGWGPDVAEAFF.

The V and J genes are TRBV4-1 and TRBJ2-1; TRBD2 is a possible D gene (7 bases). The CDR3 covers 16 residues. V dropped 4 bases and J dropped 2 bases, with 15 bases sitting between them. Germline values: CDR1 MGHRA, CDR2 YSYEKL. In DNA, the CDR3 is TGCGCCAGCAGCCGAGGGGCGGGGGCCGCCTACAATGAGCAGTTCTTC. Residues: CASSRGAGAAYNEQFF.

J is TRBJ2-3 and V is TRBV6-4; possibly TRBD1 or TRBD2 for D (5 bases each). The germline V gene encodes CDR1 MRHNA and CDR2 SNTAGT. This CDR3 has 15 amino acids. Trimming pared 5 bases from V and 0 bases from J, leaving 12 bases between. CDR3 in amino acids: CASSRDDTSTDTQYF. The CDR3 nucleotides read TGTGCCAGCAGTCGGGACGACACTAGCACAGATACGCAGTATTTT.

This chain joins TRBV6-5 and TRBJ2-7, with TRBD1 matching 7 bases. CDR3 length: 15 residues. V trimming: 4 bases; J trimming: 0 bases; junction bases outside the gene matches: 6. CDR1 is MNHEY, CDR2 SVGAGI, per germline. The DNA of the CDR3 is TGTGCCAGCAGTTTGGCCGGGACAGCCTCCTACGAGCAGTACTTC. This codes for CASSLAGTASYEQYF.

The genes are TRBV7-2 and TRBJ1-2; TRBD1 is a possible D gene (6 bases). V lost 5 bases and J lost 8, with 15 bases in between. The CDR3 contains 13 residues. Germline V gene sequence: CDR1 SGHTA, CDR2 FQGNSA. For the CDR3, the DNA is TGTGCCAGCAGCCCAGAGGGGGGCCGGGGCTACACCTTC. This encodes CASSPEGGRGYTF. The full variable domain, completed using reference TRBV7-2 and TRBJ1-2, is GAGVSQSPSNKVTEKGKDVELRCDPISGHTALYWYRQSLGQGLEFLIYFQGNSAPDKSGLPSDRFSAERTGGSVSTLTIQRTQQEDSAVYLCASSPEGGRGYTFGSGTRLTVV.